The source of this T cell receptor beta chain is a study of cytomegalovirus exposure and HLA in healthy donors. Study results and caveats: The authors listed 150 to 200 TCR beta chains as cytomegalovirus-associated. Reports indicated that the classifier achieved high specificity and sensitivity in diagnosing cytomegalovirus status. Some public TCRs appeared in many individuals, while most sequences were rare. There were a few CMV-associated chains whose specificity for CMV antigens was confirmed in vitro.

The germline V gene encodes CDR1 MRHNA and CDR2 SNTAGT. The CDR3 runs to 16 residues. V lost 3 bases and J 6 bases, leaving 17 bases between the germline ends. Some clones are missing from TCRdb's copy, which holds only in-frame ones; the method was immunoSEQ multiplex PCR. The repertoire holds more than 200,000 clones, with 80% to 95% as singletons. Judged by abundance, this clone is medium-sized. The antigen remains undetermined. The receptor was derived from a woman aged 25 to 39 in good health and CMV-seronegative. The gene calls are TRBV6-4 and TRBJ2-2, with D tentatively TRBD1 (5 bases). Material: PBMCs. The CDR3 bases are TGTGCCAGCAGTGAGGCCTCCCAGGGTTTCGCCGGGGAGCTGTTTTTT. Its protein is CASSEASQGFAGELFF.